This T cell receptor (beta chain) is from a study of cytomegalovirus exposure and HLA in healthy donors. Each donor's status was that of a healthy bone marrow donor. This clone was found a few times. From germline, CDR1 is SQVTM and CDR2 ANQGSEA. The CDR3 covers 13 residues. V was cut by 5 bases and J by 7 bases, with 12 bases left in between. The PCR contained 60 Vbeta and 13 Jbeta primers. Only in-frame clones appear in the TCRdb table, and some are missing; sequencing was by immunoSEQ multiplex PCR. Altogether under 200,000 clones are present, more than 60% being singletons, with the ten largest covering 4.9%.

This clonotype originated in a male donor in good health and CMV-seronegative. This chain joins TRBV29-1 and TRBJ1-6, with D maybe TRBD1 (5 bases). Sequenced sample: PBMCs. DNA of the CDR3: TGCAGCGTTAGGTTGACAGACAATTCACCCCTCCACTTT. Encoded protein: CSVRLTDNSPLHF.